The clone carrying this T cell receptor (beta chain) was seen more than once but under ten times. Through a sample-barcoded 5' primer and a J-beta primer mix, a second PCR was run for roughly 6 to 12 cycles. In TCRdb, the 5' RACE reads were re-called with MiXCR into one record per CDR3 protein. The profile shows fewer than 650,000 distinct CDR3 sequences, about 25% of them singletons. Donors gave roughly 10 milliliters of peripheral blood apiece. The sample belongs to a study of blood T cells in healthy people across ages. This CDR3 has 15 residues. The V gene lost 3 bases and the J gene lost 1 base, with 12 bases spanning the gap. This same sample was also taken into another study, of T cells of mothers and their children.

The chain joins TRBV12-3 or TRBV12-4 to TRBJ2-5, with a weak D call TRBD2 (5 bases). Sequences were obtained from blood. The receptor was isolated from a boy younger than 10 in good health. The CDR3 DNA reads as TGTGCCAGCAGTTTCCGGCGGGTTTCCCAAGAGACCCAGTACTTC. It codes for CASSFRRVSQETQYF.